The clone carrying this T cell receptor beta chain was found once. This CDR3 has 16 amino acids. Per germline, CDR1 LNHDA and CDR2 SQIVND (reference sequence). Trimming at V came to 4 bases and at J to 4 bases, leaving 8 bases not matched to a gene. The sample originates from a study of T cell clonotyping in hematopoietic cell transplantation. The repertoire was sequenced with immunoSEQ multiplex PCR; TCRdb's copy has only in-frame clones and lacks some. The sample has about 69,000 clones, approximately 94% seen once. The source is a man aged 45-60 years in good health. Some clones in this sample may be carry-over from other donors' samples. Sequencing was carried out using peripheral blood mononuclear cells. V is TRBV19 and J is TRBJ2-3, with 10 bases lining up with TRBD2. The CDR3 DNA follows: TGTGCCAGTAGTAGGGCCCAGCGGGGGGGGGCAGATACGCAGTATTTT. Protein sequence: CASSRAQRGGADTQYF.